This note documents a single T cell receptor beta chain sequence. Its antigen is not yet known. Germline trimming: 7 bases from V, 6 bases from J; junction bases outside gene matches: 11. The germline V gene yields MNHEY for CDR1 and SVGAGI for CDR2. Taken from cysteine to phenylalanine, the CDR3 has 14 residues. Of all the DNA, just the CDR3 is kept, 42 bases in frame from base 1. The library was built by means of the immunoSEQ multiplex PCR assay. For the multiplex PCR, a mixture combining 60 forward primers for TCR Vbeta segments and 13 reverse primers for TCR Jbeta segments was used. The CDR3 region of rearranged TCR beta genes was amplified from genomic DNA by a multiplex PCR assay. Amplified TCR beta libraries were sequenced as 87-base-pair reads on the Illumina HiSeq System. Turning to the authors' computational methods: A later analysis tallied around 82 million unique TCR beta chains across the roughly 610 repertoires, and approximately 9.9 million of those chains were shared by two or more donors. A nearest-neighbor algorithm error-corrected the raw reads and collapsed the reads into unique sequences, merging closely related sequences to remove PCR and sequencing errors. Alignment of CDR3 sequences to IMGT reference sequences was used to assign V, D and J gene segments. For a sequence to be retained, at least a six-nucleotide match to both a V gene segment and a J gene segment was required. A rearrangement was called productive if the CDR3 had no stop codons and remained in frame with V and J, and every other rearrangement was called non-productive. Following IMGT convention, CDR3 was defined as the stretch from the second conserved V-encoded cysteine up to the conserved J-encoded phenylalanine. Sequences without an unambiguous match to a single V gene segment were excluded from the earlier analysis of a few hundred of the donors. An earlier analysis of fewer than 650 of the donors classified V segments as functional when productive rearrangements were above 56.7% and as segregating when the standard deviation between donors was above 5%. A statistical classification framework was built to diagnose cytomegalovirus status from the catalog of TCR beta chain sequences. A later analysis assigned V and J genes by comparing TCR nucleotide sequences with IMGT/GENE-DB human TR gene sequences. The TCRdist pipeline was used in a later analysis to assign CDR3 sequences and most-parsimonious VDJ recombination scenarios. In a later analysis, every TCR beta chain was defined by the combination of its CDR3 amino acid sequence and its V-gene family, and reads without a unique V-gene family were dropped. A later analysis removed 500 to 650 highly shared, low-generation-probability nucleotide sequences to deal with suspected cross-contamination and a sequencing artifact. In a later analysis, a clonal expansion index was calculated for each public chain from normalized within-repertoire ranks of inferred template counts. In a later analysis, generation probabilities were computed with a VDJ recombination model fitted to out-of-frame rearrangements, and the resulting probabilities were checked against IGoR. A later analysis scored TCR-TCR, TCR-HLA and TCR-CMV co-occurrence with hypergeometric tests, applying a repertoire-size bias correction to TCR pairs. A later analysis estimated false discovery rates by permuting HLA or CMV assignments 20 times. In a later analysis, co-occurring TCRs were grouped with DBSCAN, and TCRdist sequence similarity was added when clustering was performed within HLA-allele-positive subsets. For co-occurrence clustering, repertoires with fewer than 30,000 or more than 120,000 public chains were excluded, along with a handful of repertoires with anomalous nucleotide sharing. As stored in TCRdb, this immuneACCESS dataset retains in-frame rearrangements with V and J assigned. A fraction of the clones does not appear; measured against another copy, unresolved V genes explain less than half of the discrepancy, and the remainder lacks a known reason. V, J and clone size were drawn from that table, and D and trimming were deduced from the DNA. This sample's table carries about 170,000 clones. The ten top clones hold less than 0.95% of the sample.

The sample is drawn from a study of cytomegalovirus exposure and HLA in healthy donors (dated by TCRdb to about 2017). For the wider study: An earlier analysis of some 500 of the donors reported approximately 300 Gb of sequence data and some 120 million unique TCR beta sequences from 150 million to 200 million T cells. Both class I and class II loci were covered by HLA typing, at four-digit resolution. Roughly five DR-DQ haplotypes were treated as single units for association and clustering because of strong linkage in the cohort. A separate validation cohort of over 95 different subjects was used in addition to the roughly 670-subject first cohort. All discovery cohort repertoires had been generated using a single sequencing platform. To predict cytomegalovirus infection status, the study combined high-throughput TCR immunosequencing, statistical association of individual TCRs with disease status, and machine learning. The aim of the study was to test whether cataloging public T cell receptors could identify signatures of past pathogen exposure. The later analysis used no new phenotypic data to find candidate immune exposures, relying instead on TCR beta sequences and their occurrence across donors. Typing coverage varied by locus: 629-630 donors for A, B, C, DRB1 and DQB1; more than 500 for DQA1; over 600 for DPA1; 450 to 480 for DPB1. Among about 400 genotyped donors of the cohort, an average of about 240,000 unique TCR beta nucleotide sequences was sequenced per donor, of which about 18% were non-productive. Of the roughly 390 genotyped donors, over 65% fell in the genetic ancestry cluster associated with self-reported Caucasian donors. Donor age, sex, ethnicity and CMV serostatus were compiled together with the repertoire data. An early release covering 550 to 700 HLA-typed donors comprised roughly 300 gigabases of sequencing data and around 86 million unique TCR sequences. An earlier analysis of a few hundred of the donors applied high-throughput TCR beta sequencing to assess whether each TCR beta V gene segment acted as functional or pseudogenic. To study patterns of TCR occurrence, a later analysis re-analyzed previously published TCR beta repertoires from 666 donors and added high-resolution HLA genotyping. A later genetic analysis took genome-wide SNP genotypes for about three fifths of the 666 donors and used that subset as a discovery cohort. The study used immunosequencing to profile the T cell repertoires of 666 subjects and linked those repertoires to cytomegalovirus serostatus.

General study outcomes and caveats: The classifier was reported to diagnose cytomegalovirus status with high specificity and sensitivity in both the original and validation cohorts. Assigning TCR associations to individual alleles was difficult when HLA alleles, especially DR and DQ, strongly co-occurred. V-gene and J-gene trimming of TCR beta chains was associated with a missense DCLRE1C variant in a later genetic analysis, and the association was replicated in an independent cohort. According to a later analysis, parvovirus B19, influenza, CMV and Epstein-Barr virus appeared linked to several top co-occurrence clusters. According to a later analysis, TCR association rates differed among HLA loci, with DRB1 alleles showing the most associated TCRs and HLA-C alleles showing the fewest. In this cohort, only TCR beta chains were sequenced, and detectable features were limited by the absence of alpha or paired-chain data. It was suggested by the authors that the approach could potentially be generalized to other disease states and immunological phenotypes. Some IMGT-functional V segments, including TRBV6-2 and TRBV6-3, could not be distinguished by the 87-base-pair reads and were therefore excluded. Compared with equally common non-associated chains, HLA-associated TCR beta chains in a later analysis were more clonally expanded and had lower generation probabilities. In vitro tests confirmed that three of the cytomegalovirus-associated TCR beta chains recognize cytomegalovirus antigens. A further reported finding was that TCR beta sequences accurately predicted the HLA-A and HLA-B alleles for most subjects in the first cohort. Because counts were too low, 15 or so rarely observed V segments, including chromosome 9 orphons, were excluded from the earlier analysis of 587 of the donors. Correlated functional status among segregating V segments might be attributable to linkage disequilibrium, but an unknown experimental factor could not be ruled out. A later genetic analysis reported fewer N-insertions in productive TCRs among donors in an Asian-associated ancestry cluster than the 666-donor mean. In an earlier analysis of some 540 of the donors, most TCR beta V segments appeared in productive rearrangements about 87% or about 30% of the time, broadly matching IMGT annotations. The only immune exposure information available for the cohort was CMV serostatus. Most CMV-associated TCR beta chains appeared to be HLA-restricted in a later analysis, and the HLA associations seemed to be driven largely by CMV exposure. Presence/absence analyses assumed roughly uniform sequencing depth across donors, an assumption that may not hold. A total of 150 or so TCR beta chains were listed by the study as associated with cytomegalovirus. Because some donors lacked HLA typing at each locus, the association tests relied only on the typed subset. A cluster of highly shared sequence variants was judged likely to be a technical artifact of the sequencing pipeline. In a later analysis, about 17,000 TCR beta sequences were associated with specific HLA alleles at a false discovery rate of 0.05. Across donors, most TCR sequences were observed very rarely, whereas some public TCRs were present in many individuals.

In total, roughly 670 healthy bone marrow donors made up the cohort. Cohort members were all nominally healthy when sampled, although unrecorded immune exposures were likely present. The donor tested CMV seropositive, placing the donor among the 310 or so seropositive members of the cohort. A peripheral blood sample was provided by each donor, and peripheral blood mononuclear cells were used for TCR beta sequencing. Genomic DNA extraction from the blood cell samples was performed with the Qiagen DNeasy Blood Extraction Kit. The clonotype comes from a woman under 30 in good health and CMV-seropositive. What was sequenced was PBMCs. Rearrangement joined TRBV6-5 to TRBJ1-2, and TRBD1 aligns with 7 junction nucleotides. In nucleotides, the sequence is TGTGCCAGCAAGGTCCGACAGGGATCCCATGGCTACACCTTC. This codes for CASKVRQGSHGYTF.